This record concerns one T cell receptor (beta chain) sequence. Its antigen is unidentified. A junction boundary mismatches the germline segment, possibly from a read error. A second PCR, run for about 6 to 11 cycles, used a sample-barcoded 5' primer plus a J-beta primer mix. MiXCR, applied by TCRdb to the 5' RACE reads, yields one record per CDR3 protein. Found here are 1.5 million to 2 million distinct CDR3 sequences, about 28% of them singletons; the top ten hold around 7.7%. The sample comes from a study of blood T cells in healthy people across ages. Germline loops: CDR1 SGHTA, CDR2 FQGNSA. The CDR3 is 16 amino acids. Broader study findings: Diversity of TCR beta per million T cells declined in a roughly linear way with age.

Every donor gave roughly 9.2 milliliters of peripheral blood. The specimen was blood. This receptor was identified in a woman aged 25 to 45 in good health. The chain combines TRBV7-2 with TRBJ2-4, with 10 bases identical to TRBD2. The CDR3 DNA follows: TGTGCCAGCAGGGAGCGGGGGGGAATAGCCAAAAACATTCTGTACTTC. It is translated as CASRERGGIAKNILYF. Variable domain in full (rest from reference TRBV7-2 and TRBJ2-4): GAGVSQSPSNKVTEKGKDVELRCDPISGHTALYWYRQSLGQGLEFLIYFQGNSAPDKSGLPSDRFSAERTGGSVSTLTIQRTQQEDSAVYLCASRERGGIAKNILYFGAGTRLSVL.